Shown below are 2 T cell receptor beta chains from a single sample sequenced in a study of blood T cell repertoires in COVID-19. Here immunoSEQ multiplex PCR was the method, and the copy in TCRdb shows in-frame clones only, minus some. The sample carries 55,000 to 80,000 clones, 89% recorded once. Sequenced material: peripheral blood. Every receptor here comes from a man aged 50-60 years with active COVID-19.

The J gene is TRBJ1-2, the V gene TRBV19; D possibly corresponds to TRBD1 (5 bases). CDR1 and CDR2 from the germline V gene are LNHDA and SQIVND (reference sequence). This CDR3 is built from 15 residues. V was shortened by 7 bases and J by 0 bases, with 15 bases between the two germline ends. CDR3 in DNA: TGTGCCAGTATTAGAGGGACGGGAGCTAACTATGGCTACACCTTC. Its protein is CASIRGTGANYGYTF.

This clone appeared a single time. The V call is TRBV5-8, the J call TRBJ1-5, with D unresolved. This CDR3 has 12 residues. V was clipped by 4 bases and J by 9 bases, with 11 bases between them. CDR1 is SGHTS and CDR2 is YDEGEE in the germline V gene. This CDR3 is CASSAWPWPQHF. In DNA form, the CDR3 reads TGTGCCAGCAGCGCCTGGCCGTGGCCCCAGCATTTT.